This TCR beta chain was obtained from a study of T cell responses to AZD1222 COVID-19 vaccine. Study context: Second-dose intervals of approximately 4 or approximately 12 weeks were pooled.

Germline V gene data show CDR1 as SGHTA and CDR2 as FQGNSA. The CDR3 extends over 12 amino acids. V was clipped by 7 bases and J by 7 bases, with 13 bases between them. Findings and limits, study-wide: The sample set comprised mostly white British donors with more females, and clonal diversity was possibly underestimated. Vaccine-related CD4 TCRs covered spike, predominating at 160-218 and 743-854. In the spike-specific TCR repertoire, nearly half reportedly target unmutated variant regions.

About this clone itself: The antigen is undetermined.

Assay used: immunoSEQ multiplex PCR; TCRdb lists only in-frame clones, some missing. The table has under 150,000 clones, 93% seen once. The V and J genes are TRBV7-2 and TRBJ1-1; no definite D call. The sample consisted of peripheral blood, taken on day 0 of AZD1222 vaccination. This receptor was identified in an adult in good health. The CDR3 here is CASIRFAREAFF. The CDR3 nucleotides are TGTGCCAGCATCCGGTTCGCCCGTGAAGCTTTCTTT.